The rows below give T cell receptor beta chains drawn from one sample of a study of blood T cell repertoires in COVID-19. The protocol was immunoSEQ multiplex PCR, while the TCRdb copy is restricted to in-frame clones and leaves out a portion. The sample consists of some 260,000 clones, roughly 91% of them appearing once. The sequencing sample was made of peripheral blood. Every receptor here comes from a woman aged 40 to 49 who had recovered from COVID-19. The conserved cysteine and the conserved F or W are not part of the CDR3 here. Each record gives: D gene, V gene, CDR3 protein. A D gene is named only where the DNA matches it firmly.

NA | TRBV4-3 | ASSQGPYNSPLH
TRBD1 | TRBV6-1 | ASSDEGGQGYEKLF
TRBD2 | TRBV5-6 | ASSTPREAPTDTQY
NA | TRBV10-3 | AISELEGNTEAF
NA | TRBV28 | ASSLWAGADTIY
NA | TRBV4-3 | ASSQDRGAAHGYT
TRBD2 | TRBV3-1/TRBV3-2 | ASSRPGGETQY
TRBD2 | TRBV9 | ASSATRGITDTQY
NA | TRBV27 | ASSPLGQPYEQY
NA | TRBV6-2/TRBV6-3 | ASSFGQFGYT
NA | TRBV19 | ASSAPRPAQGTQY
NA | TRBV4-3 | ASSQDRRGSLTYNEQF
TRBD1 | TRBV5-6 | ASSPPGQVYSGANVLT
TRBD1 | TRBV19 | ASSSPPGQTNTEAF
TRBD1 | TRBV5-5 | ASSLGRWTGNNEQF
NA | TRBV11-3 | ASSSGGNSPLH
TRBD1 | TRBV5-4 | ASSWTGGYGYT
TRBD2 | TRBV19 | ASPCRREGHEQF
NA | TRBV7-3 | ASSPRTGDTGELF
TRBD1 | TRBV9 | ASSASGTGRVEQY
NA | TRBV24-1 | ATQLTNYNEQF
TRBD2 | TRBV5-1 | ASTLAPSGGYNEQF
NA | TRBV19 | ASSQGPNTGELF